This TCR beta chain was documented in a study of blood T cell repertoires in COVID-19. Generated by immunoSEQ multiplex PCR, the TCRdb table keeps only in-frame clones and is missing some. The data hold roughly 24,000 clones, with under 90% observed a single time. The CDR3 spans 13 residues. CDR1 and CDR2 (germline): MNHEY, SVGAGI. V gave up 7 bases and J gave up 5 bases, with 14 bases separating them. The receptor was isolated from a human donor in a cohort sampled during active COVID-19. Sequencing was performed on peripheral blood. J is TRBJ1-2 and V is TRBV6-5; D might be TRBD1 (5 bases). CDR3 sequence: CASMTDDGYGYTF. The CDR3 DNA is TGTGCCAGCATGACAGATGATGGTTATGGCTACACCTTC.